This TCR beta chain was obtained from a study of blood T cell repertoires in COVID-19. Study information: Sources were T cells, B-cell-depleted T cells, or PBMCs; the material itself was cDNA or gDNA.

Original processing methods: Researchers report that nucleated cell counts were estimated from reference gene primer amplification. Produced via immunoSEQ multiplex PCR; TCRdb's table is partial and in-frame only. The DNA was the basis for D and trimming; V, J and clone size are from that table. Altogether about 280,000 clones are present, less than 90% being singletons, with the ten largest covering 10% to 15%. The CDR3 consists of 12 residues. V lost 0 bases and J 8 bases, leaving 10 bases between the germline ends. CDR1 is GTSNPN, CDR2 SVGIG, per germline (reference sequence). The sequenced sample consisted of peripheral blood. V is TRBV30 and J is TRBJ1-2, with D hard to call. The source of this sequence is a human donor in a cohort sampled during active COVID-19. The CDR3 is CAWSVVGSGYTF. The CDR3 DNA sequence: TGTGCCTGGAGTGTAGTAGGGAGCGGCTACACCTTC.